Given below is one T cell receptor beta chain in context. Its antigen remains unidentified. The data were taken from a study of shared clonotypes between healthy human individuals. Clones were sequenced by immunoSEQ multiplex PCR, and TCRdb holds only the in-frame ones, with some missing. The sample shows roughly 2.4 million clones, roughly 95% of them seen only once. Germline lookup yields CDR1 MNHEY and CDR2 SVGAGI. The length of the CDR3 is 16 residues. Trimming pared 2 bases from V and 1 base from J, leaving 14 bases between. General study results and limits: Non-shared clonotypes showed lower generation probabilities than clonotypes common to all four donors.

This chain connects TRBV6-5 to TRBJ1-1; D possibly corresponds to TRBD1 (6 bases). Sequencing was carried out using naive CD4+ T cells sorted from blood. Subset described: CD45RA+ positively selected. The source of this sequence is a young man in good health. The CDR3 protein is CASSYGGARPNTEAFF. The DNA of the CDR3 is TGTGCCAGCAGTTACGGGGGGGCGCGGCCGAACACTGAAGCTTTCTTT.